The T cell receptor beta chain described here comes from a study of blood T cell repertoires in COVID-19. Study background: There were acute and convalescent COVID-19 samples, and they came from the United States, Italy and Spain.

Study processing details: Using reference gene primer amplification, nucleated cell counts were estimated. Assay used: immunoSEQ multiplex PCR; TCRdb lists only in-frame clones, some missing. The DNA gave D and trimming, while V, J and clone size come from that table. This table has 200,000 to 250,000 clones, roughly 80% appearing once. Followed over time, Seattle patients had been enrolled while infection was active. The TCR comes from a woman of 80 years or more with COVID-19, enrolled during active disease. Sequenced material: peripheral blood.

CDR3: CASSSGAVWYF. The CDR3 coding sequence is TGTGCCAGCAGCTCAGGGGCGGTATGGTATTTT. The gene calls are TRBV7-6 and TRBJ2-3, with D possibly being TRBD1 (6 bases). The CDR3 runs to 11 residues. Per germline, CDR1 SGHVS and CDR2 FNYEAQ. Trimming pared 4 bases from V and 14 bases from J, leaving 13 bases between.